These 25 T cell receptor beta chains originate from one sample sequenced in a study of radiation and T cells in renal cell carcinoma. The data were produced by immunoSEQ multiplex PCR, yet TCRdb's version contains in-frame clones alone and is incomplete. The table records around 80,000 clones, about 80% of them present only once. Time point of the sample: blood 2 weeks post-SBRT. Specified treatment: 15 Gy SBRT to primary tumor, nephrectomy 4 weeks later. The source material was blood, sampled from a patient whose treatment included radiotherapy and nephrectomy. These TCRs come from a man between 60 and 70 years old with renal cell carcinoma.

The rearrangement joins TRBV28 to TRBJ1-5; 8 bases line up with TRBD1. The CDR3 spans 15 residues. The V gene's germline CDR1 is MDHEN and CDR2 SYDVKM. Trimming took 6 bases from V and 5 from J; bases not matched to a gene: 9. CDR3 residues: CASSSGQALHQPQHF. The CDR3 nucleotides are TGTGCCAGCAGCTCGGGACAGGCCTTGCATCAGCCCCAGCATTTT. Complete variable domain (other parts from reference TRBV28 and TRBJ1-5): DVKVTQSSRYLVKRTGEKVFLECVQDMDHENMFWYRQDPGLGLRLIYFSYDVKMKEKGDIPEGYSVSREKKERFSLILESASTNQTSMYLCASSSGQALHQPQHFGDGTRLSIL.

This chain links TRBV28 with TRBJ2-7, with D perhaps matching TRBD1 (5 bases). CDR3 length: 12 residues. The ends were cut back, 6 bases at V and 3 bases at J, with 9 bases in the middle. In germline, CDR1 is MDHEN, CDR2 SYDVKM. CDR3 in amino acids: CASRRQLYEQYF. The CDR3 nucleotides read TGTGCCAGCAGGCGACAGCTCTACGAGCAGTACTTC.

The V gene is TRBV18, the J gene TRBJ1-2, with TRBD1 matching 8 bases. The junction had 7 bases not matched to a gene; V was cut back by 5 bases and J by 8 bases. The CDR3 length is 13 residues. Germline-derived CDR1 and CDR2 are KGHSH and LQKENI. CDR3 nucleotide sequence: TGTGCCAGCTCAGCGACAGGGGATGGAGGCTACACCTTC. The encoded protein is CASSATGDGGYTF.

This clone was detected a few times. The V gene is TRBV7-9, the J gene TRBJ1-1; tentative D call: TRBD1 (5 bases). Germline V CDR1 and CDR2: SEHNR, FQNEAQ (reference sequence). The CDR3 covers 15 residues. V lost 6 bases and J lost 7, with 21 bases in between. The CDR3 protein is CASRRAGQKKFEAFF. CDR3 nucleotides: TGTGCCAGCAGGAGGGCAGGGCAGAAAAAATTTGAAGCTTTCTTT.

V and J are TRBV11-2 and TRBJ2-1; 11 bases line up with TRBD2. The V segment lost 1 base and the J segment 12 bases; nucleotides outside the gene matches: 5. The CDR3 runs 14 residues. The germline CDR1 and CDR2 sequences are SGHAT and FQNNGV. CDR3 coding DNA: TGTGCCAGCAGCTTAGGACTAGCGGGAAACGGGCAGTTCTTC. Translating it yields CASSLGLAGNGQFF.

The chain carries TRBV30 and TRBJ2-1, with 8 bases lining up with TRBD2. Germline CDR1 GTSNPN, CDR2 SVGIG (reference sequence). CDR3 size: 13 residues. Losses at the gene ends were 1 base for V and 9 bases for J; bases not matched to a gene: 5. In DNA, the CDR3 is TGTGCCTGGAGTGCCGGGACTAGGGGTGAGCAGTTCTTC. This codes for CAWSAGTRGEQFF.

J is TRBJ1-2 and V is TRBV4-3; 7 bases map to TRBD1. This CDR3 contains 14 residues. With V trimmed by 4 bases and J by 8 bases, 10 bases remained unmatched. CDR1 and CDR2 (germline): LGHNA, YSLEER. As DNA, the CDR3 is TGCGCCAGCAGCCCCAGTTACAGGGGAGACGGCTACACCTTC. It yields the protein CASSPSYRGDGYTF.

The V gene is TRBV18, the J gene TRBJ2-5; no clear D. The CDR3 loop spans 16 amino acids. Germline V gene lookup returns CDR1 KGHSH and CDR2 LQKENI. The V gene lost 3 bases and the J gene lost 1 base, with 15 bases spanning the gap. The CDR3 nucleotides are TGTGCCAGCTCACCCTCCCTAGTTTTGGCCCAAGAGACCCAGTACTTC. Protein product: CASSPSLVLAQETQYF.

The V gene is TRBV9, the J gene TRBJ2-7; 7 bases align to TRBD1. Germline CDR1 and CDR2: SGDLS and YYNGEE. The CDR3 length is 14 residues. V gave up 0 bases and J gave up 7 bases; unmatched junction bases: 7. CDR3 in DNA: TGTGCCAGCAGCGTAGCAGGGGGTTTTGCGGAGCAGTACTTC. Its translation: CASSVAGGFAEQYF.

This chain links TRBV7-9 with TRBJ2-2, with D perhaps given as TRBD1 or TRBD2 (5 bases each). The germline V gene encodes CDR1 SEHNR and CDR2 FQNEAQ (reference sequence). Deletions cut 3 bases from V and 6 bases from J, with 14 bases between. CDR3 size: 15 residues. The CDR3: CASSFVRDGAGELFF. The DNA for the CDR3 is TGTGCCAGCAGCTTCGTCCGGGACGGTGCCGGGGAGCTGTTTTTT.

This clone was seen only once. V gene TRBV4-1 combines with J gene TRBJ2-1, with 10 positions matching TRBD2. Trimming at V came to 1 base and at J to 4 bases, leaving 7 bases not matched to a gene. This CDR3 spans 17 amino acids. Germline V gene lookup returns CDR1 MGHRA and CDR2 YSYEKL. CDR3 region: CASSQVLAGVGYNEQFF. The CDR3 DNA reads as TGCGCCAGCAGCCAAGTGCTAGCGGGAGTTGGATACAATGAGCAGTTCTTC.

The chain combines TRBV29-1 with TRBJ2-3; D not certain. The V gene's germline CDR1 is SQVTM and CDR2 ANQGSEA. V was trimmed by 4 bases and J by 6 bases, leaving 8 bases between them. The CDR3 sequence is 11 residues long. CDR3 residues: CSVVFGDTQYF. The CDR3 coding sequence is TGCAGCGTTGTATTCGGGGATACGCAGTATTTT.

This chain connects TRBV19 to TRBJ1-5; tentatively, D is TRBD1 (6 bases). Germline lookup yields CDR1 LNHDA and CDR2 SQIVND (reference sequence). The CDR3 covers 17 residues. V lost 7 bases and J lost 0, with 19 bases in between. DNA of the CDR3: TGTGCCAGTACCCCGGTAGGGGGGGCCGTTAGCAATCAGCCCCAGCATTTT. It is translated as CASTPVGGAVSNQPQHF.

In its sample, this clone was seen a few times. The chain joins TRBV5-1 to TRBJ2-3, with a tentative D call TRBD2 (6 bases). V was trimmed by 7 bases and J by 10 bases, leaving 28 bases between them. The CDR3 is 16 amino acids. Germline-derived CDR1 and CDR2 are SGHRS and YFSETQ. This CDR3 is CASGIGPAGGQSSQYF. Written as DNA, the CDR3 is TGCGCCAGCGGTATTGGGCCGGCCGGAGGGCAGAGTTCGCAGTATTTT.

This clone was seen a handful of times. CDR3 region: CASSQVDLMTYNEQFF. In DNA, the CDR3 is TGCGCCAGCAGCCAAGTGGACTTGATGACCTACAATGAGCAGTTCTTC. This chain uses TRBV4-1 with TRBJ2-1, with D tentatively TRBD2 (5 bases). V was cut by 1 base and J by 2 bases, with 12 bases left in between. CDR3 length: 16 amino acids. Looked up from germline, CDR1 is MGHRA and CDR2 is YSYEKL.

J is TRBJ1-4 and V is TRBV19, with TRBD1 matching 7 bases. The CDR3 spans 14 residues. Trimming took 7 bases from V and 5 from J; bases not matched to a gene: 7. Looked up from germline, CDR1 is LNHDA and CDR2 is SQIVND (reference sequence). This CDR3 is CASNSQGGNEKLFF. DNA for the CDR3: TGTGCCAGTAATAGCCAGGGGGGAAATGAAAAACTGTTTTTT.

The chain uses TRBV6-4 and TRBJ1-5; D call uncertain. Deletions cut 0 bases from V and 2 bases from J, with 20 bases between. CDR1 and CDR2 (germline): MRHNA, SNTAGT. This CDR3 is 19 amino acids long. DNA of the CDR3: TGTGCCAGCAGTGACTCCGGGCGATTAGTGAGCGATGGCAATCAGCCCCAGCATTTT. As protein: CASSDSGRLVSDGNQPQHF.

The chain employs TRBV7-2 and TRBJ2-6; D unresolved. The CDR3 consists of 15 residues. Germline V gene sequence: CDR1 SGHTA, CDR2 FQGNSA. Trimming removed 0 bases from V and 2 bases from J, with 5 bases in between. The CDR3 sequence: CASSLAPTGANVLTF. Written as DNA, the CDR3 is TGTGCCAGCAGCTTAGCACCAACTGGGGCCAACGTCCTGACTTTC.

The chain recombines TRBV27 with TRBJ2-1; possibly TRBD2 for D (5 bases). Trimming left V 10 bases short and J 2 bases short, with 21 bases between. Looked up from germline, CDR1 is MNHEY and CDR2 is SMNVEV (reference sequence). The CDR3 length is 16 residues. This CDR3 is CATNREALAAYNEQFF. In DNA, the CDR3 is TGTGCCACAAACCGGGAAGCGCTAGCAGCCTACAATGAGCAGTTCTTC.

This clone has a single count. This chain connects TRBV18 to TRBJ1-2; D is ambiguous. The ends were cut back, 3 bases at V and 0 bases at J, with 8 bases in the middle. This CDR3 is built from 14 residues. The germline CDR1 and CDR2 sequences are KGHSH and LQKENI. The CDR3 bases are TGTGCCAGCTCACCCGAGGACGCTAACTATGGCTACACCTTC. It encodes CASSPEDANYGYTF. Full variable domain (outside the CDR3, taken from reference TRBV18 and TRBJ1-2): NAGVMQNPRHLVRRRGQEARLRCSPMKGHSHVYWYRQLPEEGLKFMVYLQKENIIDESGMPKERFSAEFPKEGPSILRIQQVVRGDSAAYFCASSPEDANYGYTFGSGTRLTVV.

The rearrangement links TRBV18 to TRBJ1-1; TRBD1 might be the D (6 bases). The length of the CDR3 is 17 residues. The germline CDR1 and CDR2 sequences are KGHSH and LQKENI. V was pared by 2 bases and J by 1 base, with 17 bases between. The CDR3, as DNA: TGTGCCAGCTCACCAACTGCACACAGGGAAACGAACACTGAAGCTTTCTTT. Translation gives CASSPTAHRETNTEAFF.

CDR3 coding DNA: TGCGCCAGCAGTCTAAGGCTCGGGACAAACTCCTACGAGCAGTACTTC. This encodes CASSLRLGTNSYEQYF. J is TRBJ2-7 and V is TRBV5-1; TRBD1 might be the D (6 bases). Germline CDR1 SGHRS, CDR2 YFSETQ. This CDR3 has 16 residues. V lost 5 bases, J lost 0 bases, and 18 bases lay in between.

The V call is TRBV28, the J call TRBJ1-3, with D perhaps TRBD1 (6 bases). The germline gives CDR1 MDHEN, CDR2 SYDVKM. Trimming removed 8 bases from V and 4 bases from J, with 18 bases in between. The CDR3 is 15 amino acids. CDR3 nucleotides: TGTGCCAGCGGGGGCCAGGGAGGAAGAGGAAACACCATATATTTT. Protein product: CASGGQGGRGNTIYF. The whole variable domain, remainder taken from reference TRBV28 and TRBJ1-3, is DVKVTQSSRYLVKRTGEKVFLECVQDMDHENMFWYRQDPGLGLRLIYFSYDVKMKEKGDIPEGYSVSREKKERFSLILESASTNQTSMYLCASGGQGGRGNTIYFGEGSWLTVV.

This chain's CDR3 is CASSPGQQQETQYF. The CDR3 DNA reads as TGTGCCAGCAGCCCGGGACAGCAACAAGAGACCCAGTACTTC. The genes are TRBV6-1 and TRBJ2-5; 7 nucleotides agree with TRBD1. Germline assignment: CDR1 MNHNS and CDR2 SASEGT. Germline trimming cut 6 bases from V and 2 bases from J; bases unmatched to any gene: 6. The CDR3 sequence is 14 residues long.

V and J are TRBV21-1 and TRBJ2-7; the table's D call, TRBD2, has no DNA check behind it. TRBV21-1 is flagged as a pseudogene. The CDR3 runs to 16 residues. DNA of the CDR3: TGTGCCAGCAGCCCCCCGGGGAACAAGTCCTCCTACGAGCAGTACTTC. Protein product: CASSPPGNKSSYEQYF.